This TCR beta chain is from a study of blood T cell repertoires in COVID-19. Turning to the study itself: The United States, Italy and Spain provided the acute and convalescent COVID-19 samples. In each case, the material was cDNA or gDNA derived from T cells, B-cell-depleted T cells, or PBMCs.

TCRdb keeps only in-frame clones here, not all; method: immunoSEQ multiplex PCR. This sample carries tens of thousands of clones, 82% of them seen once, and the ten largest clones take about 22%. This receptor was obtained from an older woman with acute or convalescent COVID-19. The sequencing input was peripheral blood.

The CDR3 spells CATSDPSTGELFF. CDR3 DNA sequence: TGTGCCACCAGTGATCCCTCCACCGGGGAGCTGTTTTTT. The V and J genes are TRBV24-1 and TRBJ2-2; D not certain. In germline, CDR1 is KGHDR, CDR2 SFDVKD. This CDR3 comprises 13 residues. Trimming left V 3 bases short and J 4 bases short, with 5 bases between.